This T cell receptor beta chain was documented in a study of cytomegalovirus exposure and HLA in healthy donors (dated by TCRdb to about 2017). In the study overall: In an earlier analysis of roughly 590 of the donors, 276 Gb of sequence data and 117 million unique TCR beta sequences from 150 million to 200 million T cells were reported. An early release that covered about 600 HLA-typed donors contained approximately 300 gigabases of sequencing data and around 80 million unique TCR sequences. Among the 398 genotyped donors, 81% belonged to the genetic ancestry cluster associated with self-reported Caucasian donors. The study aimed to test whether cataloging public T cell receptors could reveal signatures of past pathogen exposure. The study used immunosequencing to profile the T cell repertoires of under 700 subjects and linked those repertoires to cytomegalovirus serostatus. A separate validation cohort of roughly 120 different subjects was used in addition to the roughly 670-subject first cohort. To predict cytomegalovirus infection status, the study brought together high-throughput TCR immunosequencing, statistical association of individual TCRs with disease status, and machine learning. In a later analysis, previously published TCR beta repertoires from fewer than 750 donors were re-analyzed and high-resolution HLA genotyping was added so that TCR occurrence patterns could be studied. The later analysis used no new phenotypic data to find candidate immune exposures, relying instead on TCR beta sequences and their occurrence across donors. To decide whether each TCR beta V gene segment behaved as functional or pseudogenic, an earlier analysis of approximately 620 of the donors relied on high-throughput TCR beta sequencing. Alongside the repertoire data, information on donor age, sex, ethnicity and CMV serostatus was compiled. Genome-wide SNP genotypes for about three fifths of the roughly 700 donors were used in a later genetic analysis, which treated that subset as a discovery cohort. Every discovery cohort repertoire had been produced on one sequencing platform. Both class I and class II loci were covered by HLA typing, at four-digit resolution. Typing coverage varied by locus: roughly 629-640 donors for A, B, C, DRB1 and DQB1; more than 500 for DQA1; around 570 for DPA1; around 450 for DPB1. A handful of DR-DQ haplotypes were handled as single units for association and clustering because linkage in the cohort was strong. Among 398 genotyped donors of the cohort, an average of 235,054 unique TCR beta nucleotide sequences were sequenced per donor, 15% to 20% of them non-productive.

The library was produced with the immunoSEQ multiplex PCR assay. For the multiplex PCR, a mixture combining 60 forward primers for TCR Vbeta segments and 13 reverse primers for TCR Jbeta segments was used. The CDR3 region of rearranged TCR beta genes was amplified from genomic DNA by a multiplex PCR assay. On the Illumina HiSeq System, the amplified TCR beta libraries were sequenced as 87-base-pair reads. Turning to the authors' computational methods: In a later analysis, some 80 million unique TCR beta chains were counted across the approximately 640 repertoires, and roughly 10 million of these chains were shared by at least two donors. Raw reads were error-corrected and collapsed into unique sequences by a nearest-neighbor algorithm in which closely related sequences were merged to remove PCR and sequencing errors. To assign V, D and J gene segments, CDR3 sequences were aligned to IMGT reference sequences. For a sequence to be retained, at least a six-nucleotide match to both a V gene segment and a J gene segment was required. A rearrangement was called productive if the CDR3 had no stop codons and remained in frame with V and J, and every other rearrangement was called non-productive. Following IMGT convention, CDR3 was defined as the stretch from the second conserved V-encoded cysteine up to the conserved J-encoded phenylalanine. The earlier analysis of fewer than 750 of the donors excluded sequences that lacked an unambiguous match to a single V gene segment. An earlier analysis of 450 to 650 of the donors called V segments functional above 56.7% productive rearrangements and segregating when the between-donor standard deviation exceeded 5%. A statistical classification framework was developed to diagnose cytomegalovirus status using the catalog of TCR beta chain sequences. In a later analysis, V and J genes were assigned by comparing TCR nucleotide sequences against IMGT/GENE-DB human TR gene sequences. The TCRdist pipeline was used in a later analysis to assign CDR3 sequences and most-parsimonious VDJ recombination scenarios. In a later analysis, every TCR beta chain was defined by the combination of its CDR3 amino acid sequence and its V-gene family, and reads without a unique V-gene family were dropped. In a later analysis, 550 to 650 highly shared, low-generation-probability nucleotide sequences were removed to address suspected cross-contamination and a sequencing artifact. In a later analysis, a clonal expansion index was calculated for each public chain from normalized within-repertoire ranks of inferred template counts. In a later analysis, generation probabilities were computed using a VDJ recombination model fitted to out-of-frame rearrangements, and the results were checked against IGoR. In a later analysis, TCR-TCR, TCR-HLA and TCR-CMV co-occurrence was scored with hypergeometric tests, and a repertoire-size bias correction was applied to TCR pairs. In a later analysis, false discovery rates were estimated by permuting HLA or CMV assignments 20 times. In a later analysis, co-occurring TCRs were grouped using DBSCAN, and TCRdist sequence similarity was added for clustering within HLA-allele-positive subsets. Co-occurrence clustering excluded repertoires with fewer than 30,000 or more than 120,000 public chains, plus five with anomalous nucleotide sharing. This is the immuneACCESS table as TCRdb keeps it, with only in-frame sequences that have V and J called. A part of the clones is gone; compared with another copy, unresolved V genes explain less than half, and the rest is unexplained. That table supplies the V and J calls and clone size; D and trimming were determined from the DNA. In this sample the table shows hundreds of thousands of clones, 80% to 85% of which occur a single time. The ten largest clones represent 0.71% of the sample.

The paper's findings and limits, for the study overall: The sequencing pipeline was judged likely to have produced a cluster of highly shared sequence variants as a technical artifact. An earlier analysis of some 560 of the donors showed that most TCR beta V segments appeared in productive rearrangements either about 90% or about 30% of the time, which broadly matched IMGT annotations. Specific HLA alleles were associated with around 18,000 TCR beta sequences at a false discovery rate of 0.05 in a later analysis. A later genetic analysis associated a missense DCLRE1C variant with V-gene and J-gene trimming of TCR beta chains, and an independent cohort replicated the association. A further reported finding was that TCR beta sequences accurately predicted the HLA-A and HLA-B alleles for most subjects in the first cohort. In a later analysis, several top co-occurrence clusters were reported to appear linked to parvovirus B19, influenza, CMV and Epstein-Barr virus. In a later genetic analysis, fewer N-insertions in productive TCRs were reported among donors in an Asian-associated ancestry cluster than the roughly 710-donor mean. The study gave a list of about 150 TCR beta chains associated with cytomegalovirus. Because HLA typing was missing for some donors at each locus, association tests included only the typed subset. Linkage disequilibrium might explain the correlated functional status among segregating V segments, but an unknown experimental factor could not be excluded. According to a later analysis, most CMV-associated TCR beta chains appeared to be HLA-restricted, and the HLA associations seemed to be driven largely by CMV exposure. The earlier analysis of about 600 of the donors excluded 15 to 20 rarely observed V segments, including chromosome 9 orphons, because counts were too low. For the cohort, immune exposure information was limited to CMV serostatus. In a later analysis, HLA-associated TCR beta chains showed more clonal expansion and lower generation probabilities than non-associated chains that were equally common. In a later analysis, TCR association rates were found to vary across HLA loci, with the most associated TCRs seen for DRB1 alleles and the fewest for HLA-C alleles. Strong co-occurrence of HLA alleles, especially DR and DQ, made assigning TCR associations to individual alleles difficult. In vitro tests confirmed that a few of the cytomegalovirus-associated TCR beta chains recognize cytomegalovirus antigens. Because the 87-base-pair reads could not distinguish some IMGT-functional V segments, including TRBV6-2 and TRBV6-3, those segments were excluded. According to the authors, the approach could potentially be generalized to other disease states and immunological phenotypes. Sequencing depth was assumed to be roughly uniform across donors in the presence/absence analyses, though that assumption may not hold. Cytomegalovirus status was reported to be diagnosed by the classifier with high specificity and sensitivity in both the original and validation cohorts. Most TCR sequences were observed very rarely across donors, whereas some public TCRs were present in many individuals. This cohort had only TCR beta chains sequenced, and the lack of alpha or paired-chain data limited which features could be detected.

CDR1 SGDLS and CDR2 YYNGEE are derived from the germline V gene. Inclusive of the bounding cysteine and phenylalanine, the CDR3 is 18 residues long. CDR3 DNA only is kept here, 54 bases in frame from base 1. V and J lose 1 base and 0 bases, and a span of 17 bases separates them. The cohort comprised approximately 700 healthy bone marrow donors. At the time of sampling, all cohort members were nominally healthy, though unrecorded immune exposures were likely present. The donor tested CMV seronegative, placing the donor among the 350 to 400 seronegative members of the cohort. Every donor gave a peripheral blood sample, and the peripheral blood mononuclear cells from that sample were used for TCR beta sequencing. Genomic DNA extraction from the blood cell samples was performed with the Qiagen DNeasy Blood Extraction Kit. About this clone itself: The antigen it binds to is not known. No much larger clone exists at a distance of one base, and base qualities are not known.

The origin of this receptor is a boy under 10 years old in good health and CMV-seronegative. The sequenced sample consisted of PBMCs. Recombination joined TRBV9 with TRBJ2-1, with a tentative D gene TRBD2 over 6 matching bases. The CDR3 region has the sequence CASSVPAGTTVSYNEQFF. DNA sequence: TGTGCCAGCAGCGTACCGGCGGGGACCACCGTCTCCTACAATGAGCAGTTCTTC.